Below, 3 T cell receptor beta chains from the same sample are listed, as sequenced in a study of regulatory T cells in long-lasting Graves disease. HTBI primers from iRepertoire and Arm-PCR of CDR3 regions yielded the TCR beta libraries. TCRdb recomputed calls from the multiplex PCR reads with MiXCR, one row per CDR3 protein. The sample has hundreds of thousands of distinct CDR3 sequences; roughly 14% are singletons. Time point denoted: newly diagnosed GD, antithyroid drugs for less than 3 months. RNA from PBMCs was the source of the TCR library. The sample also formed part of further work on T cells in Graves' hyperthyroidism and ophthalmopathy.

The input for sequencing was peripheral blood mononuclear cells (PBMCs), taken at new diagnosis, from a patient treated with antithyroid drugs. These receptor sequences come from a young man with Graves disease.

In this sample, this clonotype turned up a few times. J is TRBJ2-3 and V is TRBV19; D gene ambiguous. The DNA matches TRBJ2-7 better at its end, which makes the J call doubtful. The CDR3 sequence is 13 residues long. CDR1 and CDR2 (germline): LNHDA, SQIVND (reference sequence). The CDR3, as DNA: TGTGCCAGTAGTATAGAACCTATTTCCGAGCAGTACTTC. This gives the protein CASSIEPISEQYF.

Comment on this clonotype: A read error may be the cause here, since a much bigger clone is one base away. V gene TRBV29-1 combines with J gene TRBJ2-1; 9 nucleotides match TRBD1. CDR3 size: 13 residues. Germline CDR1 reads SQVTM; CDR2 reads ANQGSEA. The CDR3 sequence: CSVETDRGKTQCF. The CDR3 nucleotides read TGCAGCGTTGAGACCGACAGGGGGAAGACCCAGTGCTTC.

The rearrangement links TRBV7-9 to TRBJ2-1; 10 bases map to TRBD2. The V gene end was trimmed by 1 base and the J gene end by 3 bases; junction bases not matched to a gene: 6. The CDR3 is 17 amino acids. Per the germline V gene, CDR1 is SEHNR and CDR2 is FQNEAQ (reference sequence). In DNA form, the CDR3 reads TGTGCCAGCAGCTTAGGCCTAGCGGGAGTAGGCTACAATGAGCAGTTCTTC. It translates to CASSLGLAGVGYNEQFF.